This T cell receptor beta chain was documented in a study of blood T cell repertoires in COVID-19. About the study: Some COVID-19 samples were acute and others convalescent; all came from the United States, Italy and Spain.

TCRdb's table, derived via immunoSEQ multiplex PCR, lists solely in-frame clones and lacks some. Among 220,000 or so clones, more than 75% were seen once, and the ten largest hold roughly 8.2%. Per germline, CDR1 LNHDA and CDR2 SQIVND (reference sequence). This CDR3 is 16 amino acids long. The V and J ends lost 4 bases and 8 bases, in that order; junction bases with no gene match: 9. Seattle patients were enrolled while actively infected and followed longitudinally. The TCR originated in a woman over 75 with COVID-19, enrolled during active disease. This chain joins TRBV19 and TRBJ2-1, with 12 bases lining up with TRBD1. The specimen sequenced was peripheral blood. The CDR3 reads CASSRTGTGGIDEQFF. The CDR3 nucleotides are TGTGCCAGTAGTAGAACCGGGACAGGGGGCATCGATGAGCAGTTCTTC.